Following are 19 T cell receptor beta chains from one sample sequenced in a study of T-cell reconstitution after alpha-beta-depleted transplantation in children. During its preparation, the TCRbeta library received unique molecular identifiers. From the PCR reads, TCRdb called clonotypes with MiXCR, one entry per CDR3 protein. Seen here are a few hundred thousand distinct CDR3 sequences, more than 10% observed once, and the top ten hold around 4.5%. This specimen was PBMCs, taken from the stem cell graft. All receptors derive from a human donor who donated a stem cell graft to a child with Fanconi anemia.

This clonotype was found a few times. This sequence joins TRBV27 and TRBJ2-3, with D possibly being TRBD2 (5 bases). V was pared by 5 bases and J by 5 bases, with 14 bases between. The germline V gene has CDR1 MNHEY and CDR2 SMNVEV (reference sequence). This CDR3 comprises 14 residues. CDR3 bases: TGTGCCAGCAGTCCCCTGGGAGAGCAAGATACGCAGTATTTT. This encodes CASSPLGEQDTQYF.

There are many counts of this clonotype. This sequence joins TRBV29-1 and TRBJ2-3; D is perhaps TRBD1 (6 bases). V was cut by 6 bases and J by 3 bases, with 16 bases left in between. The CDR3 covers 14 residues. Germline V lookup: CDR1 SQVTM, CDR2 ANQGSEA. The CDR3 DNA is TGCAGCGTCACTAGTGGAGGACAGACAGATACGCAGTATTTT. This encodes CSVTSGGQTDTQYF.

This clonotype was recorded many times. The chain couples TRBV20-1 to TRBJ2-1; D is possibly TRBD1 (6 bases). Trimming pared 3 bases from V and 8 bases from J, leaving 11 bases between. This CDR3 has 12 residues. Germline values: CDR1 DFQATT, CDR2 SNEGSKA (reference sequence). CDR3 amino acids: CSASPTGYEQFF. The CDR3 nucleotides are TGCAGTGCTAGCCCCACAGGGTATGAGCAGTTCTTC.

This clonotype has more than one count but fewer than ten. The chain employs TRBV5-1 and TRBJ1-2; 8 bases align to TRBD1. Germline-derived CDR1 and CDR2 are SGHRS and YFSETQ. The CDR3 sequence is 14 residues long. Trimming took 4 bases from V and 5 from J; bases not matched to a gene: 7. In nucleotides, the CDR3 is TGCGCCAGCAGCACCTCGACAGGGGCGTATGGCTACACCTTC. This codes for CASSTSTGAYGYTF.

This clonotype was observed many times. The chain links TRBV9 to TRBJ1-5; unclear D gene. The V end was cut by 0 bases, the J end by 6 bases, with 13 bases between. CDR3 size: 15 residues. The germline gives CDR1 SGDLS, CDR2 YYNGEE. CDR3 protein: CASSVGAVGGQPQHF. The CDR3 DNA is TGTGCCAGCAGCGTAGGGGCCGTCGGTGGTCAGCCCCAGCATTTT. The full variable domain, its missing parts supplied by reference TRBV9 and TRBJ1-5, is DSGVTQTPKHLITATGQRVTLRCSPRSGDLSVYWYQQSLDQGLQFLIQYYNGEERAKGNILERFSAQQFPDLHSELNLSSLELGDSALYFCASSVGAVGGQPQHFGDGTRLSIL.

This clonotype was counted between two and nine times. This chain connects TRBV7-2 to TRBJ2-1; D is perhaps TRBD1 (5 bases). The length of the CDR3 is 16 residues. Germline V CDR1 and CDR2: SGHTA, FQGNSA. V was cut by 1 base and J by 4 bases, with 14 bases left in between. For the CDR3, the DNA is TGTGCCAGCAGCTTAGTTTCGACAGAAAATTACAATGAGCAGTTCTTC. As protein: CASSLVSTENYNEQFF.

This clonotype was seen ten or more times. The CDR3 loop reads CASSSGDYSYEQYF. In DNA, the CDR3 is TGTGCCAGCAGCTCAGGGGACTACTCCTACGAGCAGTACTTC. The chain has TRBV7-8 and TRBJ2-7; a weak D match, TRBD2 (7 bases). Germline-derived CDR1 and CDR2 are SGHVS and FQNEAQ. V was clipped by 4 bases and J by 0 bases, with 10 bases between them. This CDR3 spans 14 amino acids.

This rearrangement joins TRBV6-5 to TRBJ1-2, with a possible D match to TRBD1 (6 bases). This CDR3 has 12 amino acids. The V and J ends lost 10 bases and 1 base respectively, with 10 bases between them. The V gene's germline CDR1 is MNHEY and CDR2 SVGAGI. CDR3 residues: CATRTVNYGYTF. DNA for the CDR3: TGTGCCACCCGGACAGTTAACTATGGCTACACCTTC.

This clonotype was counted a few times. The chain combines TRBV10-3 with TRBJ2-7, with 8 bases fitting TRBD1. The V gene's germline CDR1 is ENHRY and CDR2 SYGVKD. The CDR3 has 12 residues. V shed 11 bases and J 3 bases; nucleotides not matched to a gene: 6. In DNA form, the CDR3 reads TGTGCCGGGGACAGGAAGGACTACGAGCAGTACGTC. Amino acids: CAGDRKDYEQYV.

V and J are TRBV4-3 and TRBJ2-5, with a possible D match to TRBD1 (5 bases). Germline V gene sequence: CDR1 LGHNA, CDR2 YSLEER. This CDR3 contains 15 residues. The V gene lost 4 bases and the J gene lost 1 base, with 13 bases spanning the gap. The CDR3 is CASSLRGTVQETQYF. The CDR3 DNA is TGCGCCAGCAGCCTAAGGGGAACAGTCCAAGAGACCCAGTACTTC.

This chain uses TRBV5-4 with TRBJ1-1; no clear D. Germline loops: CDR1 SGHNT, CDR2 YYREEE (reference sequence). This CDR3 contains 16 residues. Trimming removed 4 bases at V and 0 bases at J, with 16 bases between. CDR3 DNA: TGTGCCAGCAGCCCCTCGGGCAGGAGGATGAACACTGAAGCTTTCTTT. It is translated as CASSPSGRRMNTEAFF.

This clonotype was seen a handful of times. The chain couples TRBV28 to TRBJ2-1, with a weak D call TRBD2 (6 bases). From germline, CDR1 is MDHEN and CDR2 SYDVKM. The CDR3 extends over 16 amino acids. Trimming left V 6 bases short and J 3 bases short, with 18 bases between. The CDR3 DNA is TGTGCCAGCAGGGGGCCGGGGACTCTCCTCTACAATGAGCAGTTCTTC. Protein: CASRGPGTLLYNEQFF.

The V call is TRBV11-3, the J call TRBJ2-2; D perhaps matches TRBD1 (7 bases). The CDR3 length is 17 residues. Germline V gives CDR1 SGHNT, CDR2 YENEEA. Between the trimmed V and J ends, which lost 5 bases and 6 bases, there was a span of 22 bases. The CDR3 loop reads CASSPTAGQSEAGELFF. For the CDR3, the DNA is TGTGCCAGCAGCCCCACCGCGGGACAGTCGGAGGCCGGGGAGCTGTTTTTT.

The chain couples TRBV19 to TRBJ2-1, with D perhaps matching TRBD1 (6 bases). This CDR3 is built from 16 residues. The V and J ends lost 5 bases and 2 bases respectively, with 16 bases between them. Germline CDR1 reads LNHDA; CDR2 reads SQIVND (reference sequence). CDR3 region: CASSFSPGQTYNEQFF. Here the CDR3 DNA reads TGTGCCAGTAGTTTTTCCCCGGGACAAACCTACAATGAGCAGTTCTTC. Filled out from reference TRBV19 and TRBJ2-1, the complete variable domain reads DGGITQSPKYLFRKEGQNVTLSCEQNLNHDAMYWYRQDPGQGLRLIYYSQIVNDFQKGDIAEGYSVSREKKESFPLTVTSAQKNPTAFYLCASSFSPGQTYNEQFFGPGTRLTVL.

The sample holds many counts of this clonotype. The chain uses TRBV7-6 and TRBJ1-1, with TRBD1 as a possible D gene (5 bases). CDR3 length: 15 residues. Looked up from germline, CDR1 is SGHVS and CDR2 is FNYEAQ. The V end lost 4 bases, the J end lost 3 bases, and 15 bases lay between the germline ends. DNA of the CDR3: TGTGCCAGCAGCTCCCTTGGACGGGGGGACACTGAAGCTTTCTTT. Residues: CASSSLGRGDTEAFF.

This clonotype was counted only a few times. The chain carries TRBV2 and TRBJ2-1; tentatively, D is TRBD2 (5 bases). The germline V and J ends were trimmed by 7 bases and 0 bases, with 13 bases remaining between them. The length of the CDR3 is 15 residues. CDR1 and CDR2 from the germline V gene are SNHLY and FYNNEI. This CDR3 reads CASILGVSSYNEQFF. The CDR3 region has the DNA TGTGCCAGCATTCTCGGGGTGAGCTCCTACAATGAGCAGTTCTTC.

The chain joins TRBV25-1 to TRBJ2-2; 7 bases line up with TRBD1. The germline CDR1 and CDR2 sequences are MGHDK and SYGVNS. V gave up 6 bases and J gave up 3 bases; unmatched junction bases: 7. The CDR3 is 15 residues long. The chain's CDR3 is CASSGVRGHTGELFF. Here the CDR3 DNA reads TGTGCCAGCAGCGGGGTTAGGGGGCACACCGGGGAGCTGTTTTTT.

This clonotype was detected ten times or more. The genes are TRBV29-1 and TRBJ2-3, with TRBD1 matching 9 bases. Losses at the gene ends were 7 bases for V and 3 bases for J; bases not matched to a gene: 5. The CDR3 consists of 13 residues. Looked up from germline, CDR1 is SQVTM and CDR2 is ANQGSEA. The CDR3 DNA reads TGCAGCGGCGGACAGGGGAGGACAGATACGCAGTATTTT. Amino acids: CSGGQGRTDTQYF.

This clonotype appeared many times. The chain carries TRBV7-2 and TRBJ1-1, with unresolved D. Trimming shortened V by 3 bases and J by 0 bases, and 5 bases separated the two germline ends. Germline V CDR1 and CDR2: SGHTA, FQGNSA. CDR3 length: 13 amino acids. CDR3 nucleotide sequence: TGTGCCAGCAGCTTTACGGTGAACACTGAAGCTTTCTTT. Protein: CASSFTVNTEAFF.